This T cell receptor (beta chain) is drawn from a study of OX40 agonist ivuxolimab in advanced cancers. Across the study: The drug used for patients, ivuxolimab, was an agonistic anti-OX40 (CD134) antibody. Antecedent anti-PD-1, anti-PD-L1 or anti-CTLA-4 therapy was permissible, with about 39% having received some.

Sequencing used immunoSEQ multiplex PCR; TCRdb keeps in-frame clones, though not all of them. Of about 88,000 clones in the sample, 87% were seen once. CDR1 and CDR2 (germline): SGHVS, FQNEAQ. The CDR3 runs to 14 residues. Trimming at V came to 7 bases and at J to 6 bases, leaving 7 bases not matched to a gene. Here the sequenced sample was CD4+ or CD8+ T cells sorted from blood, taken in a trial of the OX40 agonist ivuxolimab. This chain uses TRBV7-8 with TRBJ2-1; 9 nucleotides agree with TRBD2. The sequence derives from an adult with an advanced solid tumor such as melanoma, head and neck, liver or kidney cancer. The CDR3 coding sequence is TGTGCCAGCACGGGGCGGGAGGGCCTCAATGAGCAGTTCTTC. Its translation: CASTGREGLNEQFF.